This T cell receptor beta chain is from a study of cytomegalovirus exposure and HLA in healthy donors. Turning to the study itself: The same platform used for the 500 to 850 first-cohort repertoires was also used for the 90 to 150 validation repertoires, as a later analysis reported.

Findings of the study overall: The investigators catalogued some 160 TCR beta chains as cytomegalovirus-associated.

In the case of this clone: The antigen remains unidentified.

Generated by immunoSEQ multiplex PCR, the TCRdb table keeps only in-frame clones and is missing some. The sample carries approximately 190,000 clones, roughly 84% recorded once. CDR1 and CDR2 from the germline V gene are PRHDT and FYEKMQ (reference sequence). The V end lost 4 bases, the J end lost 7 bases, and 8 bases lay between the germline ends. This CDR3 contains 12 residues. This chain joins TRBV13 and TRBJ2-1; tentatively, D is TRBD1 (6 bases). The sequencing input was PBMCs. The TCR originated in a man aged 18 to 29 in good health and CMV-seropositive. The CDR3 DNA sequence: TGTGCCAGCAGCTACGACAGGAATGAGCAGTTCTTC. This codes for CASSYDRNEQFF.